The 19 T cell receptor beta chains below all came from one sample that was sequenced in a study of blood T cell repertoires in COVID-19. Using immunoSEQ multiplex PCR, the repertoire was profiled, and TCRdb retains in-frame clones only, with some absent. The table lists approximately 200,000 clones, about four fifths of them singletons. Source material: peripheral blood. These receptors came from a woman in her 30s who had recovered from COVID-19.

The chain joins TRBV19 to TRBJ1-1, with 10 bases that match TRBD1. The germline CDR1 and CDR2 sequences are LNHDA and SQIVND (reference sequence). V was pared by 8 bases and J by 5 bases, with 8 bases of the junction left unmatched. This CDR3 is built from 14 residues. This CDR3 reads CASANRDRGTEAFF. CDR3 nucleotide sequence: TGTGCCAGTGCAAACCGGGACAGGGGAACTGAAGCTTTCTTT.

The chain recombines TRBV5-1 with TRBJ2-3; 9 positions agree with TRBD2. J lost 5 bases, V lost 4 bases, and 5 bases had no gene match. This CDR3 has 14 amino acids. In germline, CDR1 is SGHRS, CDR2 YFSETQ. The CDR3 here is CASSHSGREDTQYF. For the CDR3, the DNA is TGCGCCAGCAGCCATAGCGGGAGAGAAGATACGCAGTATTTT.

There are a few counts of this clone. The V gene is TRBV25-1, the J gene TRBJ2-7; D possibly corresponds to TRBD2 (5 bases). Per germline, CDR1 MGHDK and CDR2 SYGVNS. The length of the CDR3 is 13 residues. V shed 1 base and J shed 5 bases, with 9 bases lying between them. CDR3 in amino acids: CASSESGNDEQYF. CDR3 nucleotide sequence: TGTGCCAGCAGTGAATCCGGGAACGACGAGCAGTACTTC.

The chain uses TRBV5-1 and TRBJ2-7; 9 bases fit TRBD2. The CDR3 is made up of 15 amino acids. Germline CDR1 is SGHRS and CDR2 is YFSETQ. V dropped 3 bases and J dropped 4; count of bases not matched to a gene: 8. The CDR3 region has the DNA TGCGCCAGCAGCTCCGTAGGCGGGAGGGGGTACGAGCAGTACTTC. It is translated as CASSSVGGRGYEQYF.

V gene TRBV9 combines with J gene TRBJ2-5; 11 bases agree with TRBD2. The CDR3 consists of 13 residues. J was trimmed by 7 bases and V by 2 bases; bases with no gene match: 1. Germline CDR1 SGDLS, CDR2 YYNGEE. CDR3 nucleotide sequence: TGTGCCAGCAGCGTCGGACTAGCGGGGACCCAGTACTTC. Its translation is CASSVGLAGTQYF.

The V call is TRBV6-1, the J call TRBJ2-7, with TRBD2 as a possible D gene (5 bases). The CDR3 runs 13 residues. Germline assignment: CDR1 MNHNS and CDR2 SASEGT. Deletions cut 5 bases from V and 4 bases from J, with 12 bases between. In DNA form, the CDR3 reads TGTGCCAGCAGTTTCCAGGAGCGGTACGAGCAGTACTTC. Translated: CASSFQERYEQYF.

The chain joins TRBV24-1 to TRBJ1-2, with 7 bases aligning to TRBD1. Germline CDR1 and CDR2: KGHDR and SFDVKD. V was pared by 6 bases and J by 4 bases, with 13 bases of the junction left unmatched. The CDR3 length is 16 residues. This CDR3 reads CATSIILGQKSYGYTF. The CDR3 bases are TGTGCCACCAGTATCATCCTGGGACAGAAGAGCTATGGCTACACCTTC.

The chain links TRBV5-1 to TRBJ2-5; 8 nucleotides line up with TRBD2. The CDR3 is made up of 14 amino acids. V gave up 1 base and J gave up 1 base; unmatched junction bases: 0. The germline V gene has CDR1 SGHRS and CDR2 YFSETQ. The CDR3 sequence: CASSLLAGQETQYF. DNA of the CDR3: TGCGCCAGCAGCTTGCTAGCGGGCCAAGAGACCCAGTACTTC. Complete variable domain (other parts from reference TRBV5-1 and TRBJ2-5): KAGVTQTPRYLIKTRGQQVTLSCSPISGHRSVSWYQQTPGQGLQFLFEYFSETQRNKGNFPGRFSGRQFSNSRSEMNVSTLELGDSALYLCASSLLAGQETQYFGPGTRLLVL.

In its sample, this clone was seen once. The CDR3 spells CATSDIGTSDEKQFF. CDR3 bases: TGTGCCACCAGTGATATCGGGACTAGCGACGAGAAGCAGTTCTTC. This chain joins TRBV24-1 and TRBJ2-1, with TRBD2 identical over 10 bases. V shed 3 bases and J 11 bases; nucleotides not matched to a gene: 9. Per germline, CDR1 KGHDR and CDR2 SFDVKD. The CDR3 runs to 15 residues.

The CDR3 protein is CASSLGIRDSLAKNIQYF. The CDR3 coding sequence is TGTGCCAGCAGCTTAGGGATCCGGGACAGCTTAGCCAAAAACATTCAGTACTTC. V gene TRBV7-9 combines with J gene TRBJ2-4, with 7 bases matching TRBD1. From germline, CDR1 is SEHNR and CDR2 FQNEAQ (reference sequence). Losses at the gene ends were 1 base for V and 0 bases for J; bases not matched to a gene: 9. The CDR3 is made up of 18 amino acids.

V usage is TRBV11-2 and J usage is TRBJ1-3; tentatively, D is TRBD1 (6 bases). The V gene's germline CDR1 is SGHAT and CDR2 FQNNGV. The CDR3 covers 14 residues. Trimming stripped 3 bases from V and 3 bases from J, with 9 bases between. CDR3 sequence (DNA): TGTGCCAGCAGCTTGGACAGATTTGGAAACACCATATATTTT. Its protein is CASSLDRFGNTIYF.

This sequence joins TRBV6-2 or TRBV6-3 and TRBJ2-1; a weak D match, TRBD2 (6 bases). The CDR3 runs 19 residues. The V gene's germline CDR1 is MNHEY and CDR2 SVGEGT. Trimming cost V 0 bases and J 6 bases, with 24 bases left between them. CDR3 sequence: CASSYSKLQRAYILNEQFF. In DNA, the CDR3 is TGTGCCAGCAGTTACTCTAAATTGCAGCGGGCCTACATTCTCAATGAGCAGTTCTTC.

A single count supports this clone. V usage is TRBV6-5 and J usage is TRBJ2-3; 8 nucleotides line up with TRBD2. V lost 7 bases to trimming and J lost 4 bases; unmatched junction nucleotides: 10. The CDR3 has 15 amino acids. Germline V CDR1 and CDR2: MNHEY, SVGAGI. The CDR3 region is CASMRTSGESDTQYF. The CDR3 region has the DNA TGTGCCAGCATGCGAACTAGCGGTGAATCAGATACGCAGTATTTT.

The chain combines TRBV28 with TRBJ1-5, with TRBD1 matching 9 bases. Trimming took 5 bases from V and 11 from J; bases not matched to a gene: 25. CDR3 size: 19 residues. Germline-derived CDR1 and CDR2 are MDHEN and SYDVKM. This CDR3 is CASSITGGYSGVPKNTQHF. The DNA for the CDR3 is TGTGCCAGCAGTATAACAGGGGGCTATTCTGGAGTCCCTAAGAATACCCAGCATTTT. Combining the CDR3 with reference TRBV28 and TRBJ1-5 gives the whole variable domain DVKVTQSSRYLVKRTGEKVFLECVQDMDHENMFWYRQDPGLGLRLIYFSYDVKMKEKGDIPEGYSVSREKKERFSLILESASTNQTSMYLCASSITGGYSGVPKNTQHFGDGTRLSIL.

In DNA, the CDR3 is TGCAGCGCTGGGTGGGCGAACGAAAAACTGTTTTTT. It yields the protein CSAGWANEKLFF. The J gene is TRBJ1-4, the V gene TRBV29-1; D is unresolved. Per the germline V gene, CDR1 is SQVTM and CDR2 is ANQGSEA. The CDR3 totals 12 residues. V lost 7 bases and J lost 8, with 14 bases in between.

This clone was counted once. This rearrangement joins TRBV19 to TRBJ1-1, with D possibly being TRBD1 (6 bases). The CDR3 covers 13 residues. V shed 5 bases and J shed 6 bases, with 13 bases lying between them. Germline assignment: CDR1 LNHDA and CDR2 SQIVND (reference sequence). CDR3 protein: CASSGTPAAEAFF. The CDR3 DNA sequence: TGTGCCAGTAGTGGGACACCCGCGGCTGAAGCTTTCTTT.

The chain is built from TRBV21-1 and TRBJ2-7; the DNA was not used to check the table's D call, TRBD1. TRBV21-1 is reported as a pseudogene. This CDR3 contains 14 residues. DNA of the CDR3: TGTGCCAGCGAGGACGACAGGGATTCGTACGAGCAGTACTTC. It codes for CASEDDRDSYEQYF.

The chain joins TRBV12-5 to TRBJ2-3; the D gene is possibly TRBD2 (5 bases). Deletions cut 1 base from V and 4 bases from J, with 6 bases between. The CDR3 is made up of 13 amino acids. Germline CDR1 reads LGHNT; CDR2 reads FRNRAP. The CDR3 reads CASGLASSDTQYF. The CDR3 DNA sequence: TGTGCTAGTGGTTTGGCTAGCTCAGATACGCAGTATTTT.

V and J are TRBV11-2 and TRBJ2-1; 10 positions match TRBD2. Germline V gene sequence: CDR1 SGHAT, CDR2 FQNNGV. CDR3 size: 17 residues. The junction had 12 bases not matched to a gene; V was cut back by 7 bases and J by 3 bases. The DNA of the CDR3 is TGTGCCAGCACCCCCCCAGGGCTAGCGGGAGTCTACAATGAGCAGTTCTTC. Amino acids: CASTPPGLAGVYNEQFF.